This record covers a single T cell receptor beta chain. It lacks a known antigen. Qualities for individual bases were not recorded, and no much larger clone is one base off. The sample comes from a study of cytomegalovirus exposure and HLA in healthy donors (dated by TCRdb to 2017 to 2019). Study-wide context: The approximately 710 repertoires of the first cohort and the 120 or so validation repertoires were produced on the same platform, according to a later analysis. The study was designed to test whether signatures of past pathogen exposure could be identified by cataloging public T cell receptors. In addition to the first cohort of hundreds of subjects, a separate validation cohort of 120 different subjects was used. High-throughput TCR immunosequencing, statistical association of individual TCRs with disease status, and machine learning were combined to predict cytomegalovirus infection status.

The donors were included in the validation cohort of over a hundred subjects, a group kept apart from the roughly 690-subject first cohort. General conclusions and limits of the study: All 110 or so repertoires were used to score co-occurrence in the validation cohort in a later analysis, because that analysis had no HLA typing for the cohort. Three of the identified cytomegalovirus-associated TCR beta chains were confirmed in vitro to be specific for cytomegalovirus antigens. In the study, roughly 160 TCR beta chains were listed as associated with cytomegalovirus. It was suggested by the authors that the approach could potentially be generalized to other disease states and immunological phenotypes. Of the cluster scores, about 94% were above 0 in a later analysis, which found that TCRs clustered in the first cohort also tended to co-occur in the roughly 130 validation repertoires. Most TCR sequences were observed very rarely across donors, whereas some public TCRs were present in many individuals. In both the original and validation cohorts, the classifier was reported to diagnose cytomegalovirus status with high specificity and sensitivity.

Library method: the immunoSEQ multiplex PCR assay. The study's own analysis went as follows. A statistical classification framework was built to diagnose cytomegalovirus status from the catalog of TCR beta chain sequences. In TCRdb, the immuneACCESS table is reduced to in-frame sequences with V and J assigned. These tables do not hold every clone; where another copy was compared, an unresolved V gene accounts for under half, and the others remain unexplained. Clonal size and the V and J genes are those of that table, whereas D and trimming came from the DNA. For this sample there are some 120,000 clones; more than 70% appear just once. Of the sample, roughly 1.4% is held by the ten largest clones. According to the germline V gene (reference sequence), CDR1 reads MNHEY and CDR2 reads SMNVEV. Measured from the cysteine to the phenylalanine, the CDR3 is 17 residues long. Only the CDR3 part of the read is kept: 51 bases, read in frame from the first base. Ends trimmed: V by 7 bases, J by 4 bases; bases unmatched to a gene: 9.

The receptor's source is a man aged 30 to 39 in good health and CMV-seronegative. The chain is assembled from TRBV27 and TRBJ2-2, with 13 middle bases fitting TRBD2. Sequencing input: PBMCs. DNA sequence: TGTGCCAGCATTAGACTAGCGGGAGGATTGGTCACCGGGGAGCTGTTTTTT. This codes for CASIRLAGGLVTGELFF.